These 2 T cell receptor beta chains came from one sample sequenced in a study of cytomegalovirus exposure and HLA in healthy donors. PCR amplification relied on 60 Vbeta primers (plus 13 Jbeta primers). The assay was immunoSEQ multiplex PCR, and TCRdb's table has in-frame clones only and misses some. Found here are 130,000 to 150,000 clones, roughly 64% of them singletons; the top ten hold around 2.9%. Sequencing was carried out using PBMCs. These receptors were collected from a woman in her twenties or thirties in good health and CMV-seropositive.

CDR3 DNA: TGTGCCAGCAGCTCTATCGGGGGACAGGGTAGCGAGCAGTACTTC. Translating gives CASSSIGGQGSEQYF. The V gene is TRBV9, the J gene TRBJ2-7; 9 nucleotides line up with TRBD1. The CDR3 runs to 15 residues. Germline CDR1 and CDR2: SGDLS and YYNGEE. Trimming cost V 4 bases and J 6 bases; bases outside gene matches: 11.

CDR3 sequence: CASSPGPGRGGSTGELFF. The CDR3 nucleotides read TGTGCCAGCAGCCCCGGGCCGGGCCGGGGCGGGAGCACCGGGGAGCTGTTTTTT. V gene TRBV11-3 combines with J gene TRBJ2-2; 7 bases agree with TRBD2. With 5 bases clipped from V and 4 bases from J, the junction kept 16 bases outside the gene matches. The CDR3 spans 18 residues. Germline V gene lookup returns CDR1 SGHNT and CDR2 YENEEA. Variable domain in full (rest from reference TRBV11-3 and TRBJ2-2): EAGVVQSPRYKIIEKKQPVAFWCNPISGHNTLYWYLQNLGQGPELLIRYENEEAVDDSQLPKDRFSAERLKGVDSTLKIQPAELGDSAVYLCASSPGPGRGGSTGELFFGEGSRLTVL.